These 10 T cell receptor beta chains were all obtained from the same sample, sequenced in a study of blood T cell repertoires in COVID-19 (dated by TCRdb to the early 2020s). Library preparation was by the immunoSEQ multiplex PCR assay. In its TCRdb copy, this immuneACCESS table keeps in-frame sequences only and misses some clones. Where compared with another copy, unresolved V genes explain less than half of these, and the others have no known cause. The sample table holds 150,000 to 170,000 clones, of which around 78% were seen once. The ten largest clones capture about 1.8% of the sample. The specimen was peripheral blood. These receptors were taken from a man at least 80 years old with acute or convalescent COVID-19.

This clone was detected ten times or more. In DNA, the CDR3 is TGTGCCAGCAGTGAAATAGGGACCGGAGGGGAGCAGTTCTTC. It yields the protein CASSEIGTGGEQFF. This chain links TRBV2 with TRBJ2-1; maybe TRBD2 (6 bases). Germline V lookup: CDR1 SNHLY, CDR2 FYNNEI. The CDR3 contains 14 residues. Trimming cost V 2 bases and J 10 bases, with 15 bases left between them.

This rearrangement joins TRBV6-5 to TRBJ1-1, with TRBD1 matching 7 bases. The CDR3 contains 15 residues. The germline gives CDR1 MNHEY, CDR2 SVGAGI. The ends lost 0 bases at V and 4 bases at J; junction bases unmatched: 5. The CDR3 reads CASSYSGQAATEAFF. CDR3 nucleotides: TGTGCCAGCAGTTACTCAGGACAGGCGGCCACTGAAGCTTTCTTT.

The rearrangement joins TRBV3-1 (or the pseudogene TRBV3-2) to TRBJ1-3; D remains ambiguous. Per germline, CDR1 LGHDT and CDR2 YNNKEL (reference sequence). Trimming stripped 9 bases from V and 0 bases from J, with 12 bases between. This CDR3 is 14 amino acids long. The CDR3 spells CASGWEGSGNTIYF. CDR3 sequence (DNA): TGTGCCAGTGGATGGGAGGGCTCTGGAAACACCATATATTTT.

The chain employs TRBV6-1 and TRBJ2-3; perhaps TRBD1 as D (6 bases). The CDR3 runs to 16 residues. V gave up 3 bases and J gave up 2 bases, with 15 bases separating them. Per germline, CDR1 MNHNS and CDR2 SASEGT. The CDR3 nucleotides read TGTGCCAGCAGTGACCCACAGGGACGGGCCACAGATACGCAGTATTTT. Its translation is CASSDPQGRATDTQYF.

This clone was seen a few times. The rearrangement uses TRBV6-5 and TRBJ1-1; D ambiguous. The V and J ends lost 8 bases and 2 bases respectively, with 9 bases between them. There are 12 residues in the CDR3. Looked up from germline, CDR1 is MNHEY and CDR2 is SVGAGI. The CDR3: CASHRGNTEAFF. The CDR3 DNA sequence: TGTGCCAGCCACCGGGGAAACACTGAAGCTTTCTTT.

To note about this clone: At one end, the junction sequence differs from germline, possibly due to a read error. The chain has TRBV7-2 and TRBJ2-7, with D unresolved. Germline-derived CDR1 and CDR2 are SGHTA and FQGNSA. The CDR3 sequence is 12 residues long. CDR3 amino acids: CASSSDSFEQYF. The CDR3 bases are TGTGCCAGCAGCTCAGACTCCTTCGAGCAGTACTTC.

V gene TRBV5-1 combines with J gene TRBJ1-2; perhaps TRBD1 as D (6 bases). CDR1 is SGHRS, CDR2 YFSETQ, per germline. The length of the CDR3 is 15 residues. The ends were cut back, 4 bases at V and 4 bases at J, with 17 bases in the middle. CDR3 DNA sequence: TGCGCCAGCAGCCCCCTCCCAGGGGAAGGCTATGGCTACACCTTC. It codes for CASSPLPGEGYGYTF.

The chain is built from TRBV6-5 and TRBJ2-5; TRBD2 aligns across 8 bases. The CDR3 loop spans 15 amino acids. The germline CDR1 and CDR2 sequences are MNHEY and SVGAGI. J was trimmed by 3 bases and V by 6 bases; bases with no gene match: 9. CDR3 coding DNA: TGTGCCAGCAGCCTAACCGGGACTAGAGAAGAGACCCAGTACTTC. Translating it yields CASSLTGTREETQYF.

This clone was observed a handful of times. This chain connects TRBV5-1 to TRBJ1-1; no firm D call. CDR1 SGHRS and CDR2 YFSETQ come from the germline V gene. V was shortened by 0 bases and J by 1 base, with 7 bases between the two germline ends. This CDR3 comprises 14 residues. CDR3: CASSLVGTNTEAFF. CDR3 nucleotides: TGCGCCAGCAGCTTGGTGGGCACGAACACTGAAGCTTTCTTT. Supplemented by reference TRBV5-1 and TRBJ1-1, the full variable domain reads KAGVTQTPRYLIKTRGQQVTLSCSPISGHRSVSWYQQTPGQGLQFLFEYFSETQRNKGNFPGRFSGRQFSNSRSEMNVSTLELGDSALYLCASSLVGTNTEAFFGQGTRLTVV.

The genes are TRBV5-6 and TRBJ2-1; possible D gene TRBD2, 6 bases. The germline V gene encodes CDR1 SGHDT and CDR2 YYEEEE. The CDR3 is 15 amino acids. V was shortened by 0 bases and J by 3 bases, with 10 bases between the two germline ends. DNA of the CDR3: TGTGCCAGCAGCTTGGGTTCCGGGGGCTACAATGAGCAGTTCTTC. This codes for CASSLGSGGYNEQFF.